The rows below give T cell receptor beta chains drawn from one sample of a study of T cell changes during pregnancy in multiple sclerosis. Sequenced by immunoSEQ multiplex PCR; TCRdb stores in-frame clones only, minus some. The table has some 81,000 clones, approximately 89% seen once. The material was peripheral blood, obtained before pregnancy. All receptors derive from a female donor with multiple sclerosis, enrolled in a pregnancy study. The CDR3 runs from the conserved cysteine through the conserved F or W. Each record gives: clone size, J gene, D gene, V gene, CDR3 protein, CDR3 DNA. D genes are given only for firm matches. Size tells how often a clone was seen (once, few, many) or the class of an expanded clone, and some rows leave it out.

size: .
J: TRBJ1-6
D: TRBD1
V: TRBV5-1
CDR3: CASSLSPLDRGSPLHF
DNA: TGCGCCAGCAGCTTGTCTCCCCTAGACAGGGGATCACCCCTCCACTTT

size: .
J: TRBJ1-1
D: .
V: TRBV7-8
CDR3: CASTLAGVRDAEAFF
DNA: TGTGCCAGCACCCTAGCTGGGGTACGGGATGCTGAAGCTTTCTTT

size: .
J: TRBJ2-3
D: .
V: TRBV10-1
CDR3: CASSPGARGQYF
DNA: TGCGCCAGCAGCCCGGGAGCTCGGGGGCAGTATTTT

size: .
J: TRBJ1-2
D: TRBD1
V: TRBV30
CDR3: CAWTPQTGGGIGYTF
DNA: TGTGCCTGGACCCCACAGACAGGGGGGGGTATTGGCTACACCTTC

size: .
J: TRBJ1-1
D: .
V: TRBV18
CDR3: CASSPLQGLLGTEAFF
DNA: TGTGCCAGCTCACCATTACAGGGTTTGTTAGGGACTGAAGCTTTCTTT

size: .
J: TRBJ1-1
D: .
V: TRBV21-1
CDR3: CASIGGGRNTEAFF
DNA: TGTGCCAGCATTGGGGGGGGGAGGAACACTGAAGCTTTCTTT

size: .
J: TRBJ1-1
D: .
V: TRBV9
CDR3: CASSVGQANTEAFF
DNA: TGTGCCAGCAGCGTAGGGCAGGCTAACACTGAAGCTTTCTTT

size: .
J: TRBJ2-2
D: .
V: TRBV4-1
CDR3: CASSQGDTNTGELFF
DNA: TGCGCCAGCAGCCAGGGAGACACTAACACCGGGGAGCTGTTTTTT

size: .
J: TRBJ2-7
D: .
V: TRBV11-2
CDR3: CASSRGLLQTYEQYF
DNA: TGTGCCAGCAGCCGTGGACTACTACAGACCTACGAGCAGTACTTC

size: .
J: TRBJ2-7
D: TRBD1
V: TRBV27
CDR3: CASSSTGLEQYF
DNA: TGTGCCAGCAGTTCGACAGGGCTCGAGCAGTACTTC

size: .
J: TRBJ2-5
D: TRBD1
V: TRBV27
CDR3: CASSSTGGMETQYF
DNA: TGTGCCAGCAGTTCGACAGGGGGCATGGAGACCCAGTACTTC

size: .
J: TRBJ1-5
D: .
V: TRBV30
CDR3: CACDRVNQPQHF
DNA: TGTGCCTGCGACAGAGTCAATCAGCCCCAGCATTTT

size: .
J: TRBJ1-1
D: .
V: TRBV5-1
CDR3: CASSLDGGATEAFF
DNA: TGCGCCAGCAGCTTGGATGGAGGGGCCACTGAAGCTTTCTTT

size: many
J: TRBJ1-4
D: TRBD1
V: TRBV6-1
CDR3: CASSDGTGGEKLFF
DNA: TGTGCCAGCAGTGACGGGACAGGGGGTGAAAAACTGTTTTTT

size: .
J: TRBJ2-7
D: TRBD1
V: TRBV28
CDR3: CASSLVGQGYEQYF
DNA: TGTGCCAGCAGTTTAGTAGGACAGGGCTACGAGCAGTACTTC

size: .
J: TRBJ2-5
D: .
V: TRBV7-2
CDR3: CASSFIRSETQYF
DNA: TGTGCCAGCAGCTTTATACGTAGTGAGACCCAGTACTTC

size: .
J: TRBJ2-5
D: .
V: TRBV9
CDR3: CASSVSGAETQYF
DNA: TGTGCCAGCAGCGTATCAGGGGCAGAGACCCAGTACTTC

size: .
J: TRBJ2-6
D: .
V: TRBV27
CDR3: CASSLFSWSSGANVLTF
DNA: TGTGCCAGCAGTTTATTCAGCTGGAGCTCTGGGGCCAACGTCCTGACTTTC

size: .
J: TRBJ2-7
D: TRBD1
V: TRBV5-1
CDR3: CASSWGPGGARYEQYF
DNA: TGCGCCAGCAGCTGGGGACCAGGGGGCGCTAGGTACGAGCAGTACTTC

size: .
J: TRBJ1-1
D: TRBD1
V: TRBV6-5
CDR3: CASSHPKDRDTEAFF
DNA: TGTGCCAGCAGCCACCCCAAGGACAGGGACACTGAAGCTTTCTTT

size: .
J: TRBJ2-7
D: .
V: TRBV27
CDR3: CASSPLEYSKYEQYF
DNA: TGTGCCAGCAGTCCGCTTGAATACAGCAAGTACGAGCAGTACTTC

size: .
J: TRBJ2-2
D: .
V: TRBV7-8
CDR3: CASSLHITGELFF
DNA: TGTGCCAGCAGCTTACACATCACCGGGGAGCTGTTTTTT

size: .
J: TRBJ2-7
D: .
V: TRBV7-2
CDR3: CASSPYYEQYF
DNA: TGTGCCAGCAGCCCGTACTACGAGCAGTACTTC

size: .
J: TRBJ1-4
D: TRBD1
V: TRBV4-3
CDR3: CASSQDGRTGNEKLFF
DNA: TGCGCCAGCAGCCAAGATGGTCGGACAGGAAATGAAAAACTGTTTTTT

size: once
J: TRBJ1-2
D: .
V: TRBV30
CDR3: CAWSGNYGYTF
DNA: TGTGCCTGGAGCGGGAACTATGGCTACACCTTC

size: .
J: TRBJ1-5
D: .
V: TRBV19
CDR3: CASSPFGAGGQPQHF
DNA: TGTGCCAGTAGTCCTTTTGGGGCGGGGGGACAGCCCCAGCATTTT

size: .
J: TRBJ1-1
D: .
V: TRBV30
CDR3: CAWSLRIPGGMNTEAFF
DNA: TGTGCCTGGAGTTTGCGTATCCCGGGAGGCATGAACACTGAAGCTTTCTTT

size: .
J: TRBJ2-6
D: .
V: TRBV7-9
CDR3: CASSLERLSSGANVLTF
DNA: TGTGCCAGCAGCTTAGAACGTCTGAGCTCTGGGGCCAACGTCCTGACTTTC

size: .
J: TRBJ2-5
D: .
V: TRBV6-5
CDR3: CASSYRGLETQYF
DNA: TGTGCCAGCAGTTACAGGGGGTTAGAGACCCAGTACTTC

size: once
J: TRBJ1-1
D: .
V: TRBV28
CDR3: CASSRLDTEAFF
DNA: TGTGCCAGCAGTAGGCTAGACACTGAAGCTTTCTTT

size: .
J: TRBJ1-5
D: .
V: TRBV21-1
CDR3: CASSKDEGGDQPQHF
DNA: TGTGCCAGCAGCAAAGACGAGGGAGGGGATCAGCCCCAGCATTTT

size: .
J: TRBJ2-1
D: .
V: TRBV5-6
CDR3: CASSQTQGNSYNEQFF
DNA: TGTGCCAGCAGCCAGACACAGGGAAACTCCTACAATGAGCAGTTCTTC

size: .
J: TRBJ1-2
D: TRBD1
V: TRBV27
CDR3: CASSPQAGQAYGYTF
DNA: TGTGCCAGCAGTCCGCAAGCGGGACAGGCCTATGGCTACACCTTC

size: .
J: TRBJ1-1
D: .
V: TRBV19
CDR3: CASSITTEIMNTEAFF
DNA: TGTGCCAGTAGTATTACGACAGAGATCATGAACACTGAAGCTTTCTTT

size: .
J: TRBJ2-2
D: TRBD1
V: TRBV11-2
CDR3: CASSLVSGGGGELFF
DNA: TGTGCCAGCAGCTTAGTGTCAGGGGGCGGCGGGGAGCTGTTTTTT

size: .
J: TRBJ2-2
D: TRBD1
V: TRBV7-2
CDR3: CASRTTGGLVTGELFF
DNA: TGTGCCAGCAGGACTACAGGGGGCTTAGTCACCGGGGAGCTGTTTTTT

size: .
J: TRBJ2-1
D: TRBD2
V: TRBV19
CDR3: CASSMAIAGGGNEQFF
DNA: TGTGCCAGTAGTATGGCCATAGCGGGAGGCGGTAATGAGCAGTTCTTC